This T cell receptor (beta chain) was sequenced for a study of vaccination effects on CD4 cells after COVID-19. The overall study: Post-vaccine sampling took place a median of 72 days after the second dose.

The length of the CDR3 is 14 residues. Germline CDR1 is SGDLS and CDR2 is YYNGEE. The ends lost 4 bases at V and 6 bases at J; junction bases unmatched: 6. Using immunoSEQ multiplex PCR, the repertoire was profiled, and TCRdb retains in-frame clones only, with some absent. The sample includes tens of thousands of clones, approximately 82% of them seen just once. General study points: Clones of infection and vaccine origin contracted markedly late after vaccination.

Concerning this clone itself: Its antigen is unknown.

Before sequencing took place, the ViraFEST assay used viral peptide pools to expand antigen-specific CD4+ T cells. Following 10 days of culture, CD4+ T cells were isolated. Each person got two doses of an mRNA SARS-CoV-2 vaccine, BNT162b2 or mRNA-1273. Nucleocapsid antibodies stayed negative before and after vaccination, showing no earlier SARS-CoV-2 infection. J is TRBJ2-1 and V is TRBV9; 8 bases align to TRBD1. This sequence originates from a human donor who received a COVID-19 vaccine. Some clones in this sample may be carry-over from other donors' samples. The sequencing here drew on CD4+ T cells from PBMCs cultured with HCoV-NL63 spike peptides, taken after COVID-19 vaccination. CDR3 region: CASSPRTGTNEQFF. Written as DNA, the CDR3 is TGTGCCAGCAGCCCCCGGACAGGGACCAATGAGCAGTTCTTC.